This TCR beta chain was profiled in a study of blood T cell repertoires in COVID-19. Study-wide background: Some COVID-19 samples were acute and others convalescent; all came from the United States, Italy and Spain. PBMCs, B-cell-depleted T cells, or T cells provided the cDNA or gDNA that made up the material.

Study processing details: Researchers report that nucleated cell counts were estimated from reference gene primer amplification. Some clones are missing from TCRdb's copy, which holds only in-frame ones; the method was immunoSEQ multiplex PCR. Clone size and the V and J calls come from that table; the DNA yielded D and trimming. This table has about 69,000 clones, about 85% appearing once. Trimming took 11 bases from V and 8 from J, leaving 15 bases between them. CDR3 length: 11 residues. Germline CDR1 MGHDK, CDR2 SYGVNS. V and J are TRBV25-1 and TRBJ1-1; a weak D match, TRBD1 (5 bases). The clonotype was recovered from an elderly man with acute or convalescent COVID-19. Material: peripheral blood. Written as DNA, the CDR3 is TGTGCCTGCTCTAAGGGGTTAGAAGCTTTCTTT. Translated, it gives CACSKGLEAFF.